This note documents a single T cell receptor beta chain sequence. Germline loops: CDR1 LGHNA, CDR2 YNFKEQ. This CDR3 contains 14 residues. Trimming pared 4 bases from V and 7 bases from J, leaving 14 bases between. The data belong to a study of blood T cell repertoires in COVID-19. TCRdb's table, derived via immunoSEQ multiplex PCR, lists solely in-frame clones and lacks some. The sample consists of about 140,000 clones, 85% of them appearing once. Sequenced: peripheral blood. This receptor was taken from a man aged 45-65 years with acute or convalescent COVID-19. The chain links TRBV4-2 to TRBJ1-5; D perhaps matches TRBD1 (6 bases). In DNA, the CDR3 is TGTGCCAGCAGCCCAACAATACAGGGCCAGCCCCAGCATTTT. Residues: CASSPTIQGQPQHF.